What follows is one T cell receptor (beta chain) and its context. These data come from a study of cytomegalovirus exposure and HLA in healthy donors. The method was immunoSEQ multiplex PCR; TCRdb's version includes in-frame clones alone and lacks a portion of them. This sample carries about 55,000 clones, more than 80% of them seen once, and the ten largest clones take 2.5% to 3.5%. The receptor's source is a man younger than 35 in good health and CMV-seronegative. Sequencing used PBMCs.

CDR3 residues: CASSPDRGRAEQYF. The CDR3 nucleotides read TGTGCCAGCAGCCCGGACAGGGGAAGGGCCGAGCAGTACTTC. The V gene is TRBV14, the J gene TRBJ2-7; 9 positions match TRBD1. The CDR3 has 14 amino acids. Germline CDR1 is SGHDN and CDR2 is FVKESK. With V trimmed by 4 bases and J by 6 bases, 7 bases remained unmatched.